Reported below is one TCR beta chain. Trimming removed 7 bases from V and 7 bases from J, with 16 bases in between. The CDR3 is 13 amino acids. The germline gives CDR1 MNHEY, CDR2 SMNVEV (reference sequence). These data originate in a study of cytomegalovirus exposure and HLA in healthy donors. This PCR relied on a set of 60 Vbeta primers and 13 Jbeta primers. This table comes from immunoSEQ multiplex PCR, and its TCRdb copy is limited to in-frame clones, with some not included. The sample includes some 150,000 clones, under 80% of them seen just once. The receptor's source is a male donor in good health and CMV-seronegative. The sequenced sample was PBMCs. The chain employs TRBV27 and TRBJ1-1; no firm D call. Written as DNA, the CDR3 is TGTGCCAGCAAGGGAGGGCGGACCCGTGAAGCTTTCTTT. This gives the protein CASKGGRTREAFF.